A selection of T cell receptor beta chains follows, all from one sample in a study of CD8+ T cells in alopecia areata. TCRdb's copy holds only in-frame clones and misses some; the assay was immunoSEQ multiplex PCR. The table includes over 90,000 clones, under 90% detected once. This material consisted of CD8+ T cells sorted from blood, taken between weeks 30 and 35, from a patient treated with tofacitinib. These receptors were collected from a human donor with alopecia areata. CDR3s include the opening cysteine and the closing phenylalanine or tryptophan. The D gene is left open where the match is weak. The size field is filled for only some rows; it gives once, few, many or a size class.

clone_size	v_call	j_call	d_call	cdr3_nt	cdr3_aa
-	TRBV18	TRBJ2-7	TRBD1	TGTGCCAGCTCCCCCAGGGACAGGGATCCCTCGTCCGAGCAGTACTTC	CASSPRDRDPSSEQYF
-	TRBV5-1	TRBJ2-2	-	TGCGCCAGCACAAAGAGGACCGGGGAGCTGTTTTTT	CASTKRTGELFF
medium-sized	TRBV5-6	TRBJ2-1	-	TGTGCCAGCAGCCCCGGGGTGGGTCCGGATGAGCAGTTCTTC	CASSPGVGPDEQFF
-	TRBV29-1	TRBJ1-2	-	TGCAGCGTTGAAGATCCCGACAGATGGGGTAACTATGGCTACACCTTC	CSVEDPDRWGNYGYTF
-	TRBV5-4	TRBJ1-1	-	TGTGCCAGCAGCTTCGGGGGCGGGGAGTCGAACACTGAAGCTTTCTTT	CASSFGGGESNTEAFF
-	TRBV11-2	TRBJ2-7	-	TGTGCCAGCAGTCACGGGTCGTATTACGAGCAGTACTTC	CASSHGSYYEQYF
-	TRBV7-3	TRBJ1-1	TRBD1	TGTGCCAGCAGCTACGGGACAGAGGTGAACACTGAAGCTTTCTTT	CASSYGTEVNTEAFF
few	TRBV27	TRBJ2-1	TRBD2	TGTGCCAGCAGTTTTACTAGCGGGTACAATGAGCAGTTCTTC	CASSFTSGYNEQFF
once	TRBV27	TRBJ2-6	-	TGTGCCAGCACTGGGGCCAACGTCCTGACTTTC	CASTGANVLTF
-	TRBV27	TRBJ2-1	-	TGTGCCAGCAAATTTAATGCGGAAATATCCTACAATGAGCAGTTCTTC	CASKFNAEISYNEQFF
-	TRBV7-3	TRBJ2-5	TRBD1	TGTGCCAGCAGCTTAACAGGGGGCGGTGAGACCCAGTACTTC	CASSLTGGGETQYF
-	TRBV10-2	TRBJ2-1	-	TGCGCCAGCAGTGAGTCACATAAGAGCAATGAGCAGTTCTTC	CASSESHKSNEQFF
-	TRBV7-2	TRBJ1-2	-	TGTGCCAGCAGCTTATCGATACGGGGAGCTAACTATGGCTACACCTTC	CASSLSIRGANYGYTF
-	TRBV7-8	TRBJ2-1	-	TGTGCCAGCAGCTTAGACTACTACAATGAGCAGTTCTTC	CASSLDYYNEQFF
-	TRBV25-1	TRBJ1-1	-	TGTGCCAGCAGTGCCGGATCCTCTGAAGCTTTCTTT	CASSAGSSEAFF
-	TRBV6-5	TRBJ2-1	TRBD2	TGTGCCAGCAGTTACTCGGCGGGAGCCCTAAATGAGCAGTTCTTC	CASSYSAGALNEQFF
once	TRBV5-1	TRBJ2-3	TRBD1	TGCGCCAGCAGCTCGGGACAGGGGCCCACAGATACGCAGTATTTT	CASSSGQGPTDTQYF
medium-sized	TRBV21-1	TRBJ2-7	-	TGTGCCCCCAGGGGGGAGCAGTACTTC	CAPRGEQYF